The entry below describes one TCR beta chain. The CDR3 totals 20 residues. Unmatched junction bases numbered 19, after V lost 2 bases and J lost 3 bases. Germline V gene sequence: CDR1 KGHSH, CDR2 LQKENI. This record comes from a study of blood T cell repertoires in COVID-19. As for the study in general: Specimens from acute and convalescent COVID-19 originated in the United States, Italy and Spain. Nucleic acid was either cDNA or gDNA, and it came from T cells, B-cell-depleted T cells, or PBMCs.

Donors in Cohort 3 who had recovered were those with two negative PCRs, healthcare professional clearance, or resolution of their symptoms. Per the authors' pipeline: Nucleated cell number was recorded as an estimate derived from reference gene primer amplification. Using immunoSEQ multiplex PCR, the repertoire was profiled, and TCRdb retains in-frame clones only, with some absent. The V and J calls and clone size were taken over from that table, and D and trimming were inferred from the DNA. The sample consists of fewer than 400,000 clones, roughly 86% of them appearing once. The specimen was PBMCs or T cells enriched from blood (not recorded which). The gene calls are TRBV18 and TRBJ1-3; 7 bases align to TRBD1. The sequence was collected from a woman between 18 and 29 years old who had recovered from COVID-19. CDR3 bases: TGTGCCAGCTCACCAAATTCCCCCGCGACAGGGACTTTCTTTGGAAACACCATATATTTT. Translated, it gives CASSPNSPATGTFFGNTIYF.